What follows are 29 T cell receptor beta chains derived from one specimen sequenced in a study of cytomegalovirus exposure and HLA in healthy donors. The primer mix had 60 Vbeta and 13 Jbeta primers. Data came from immunoSEQ multiplex PCR; TCRdb stores just in-frame clones and leaves some out. The repertoire consists of around 140,000 clones, with approximately 75% occurring once and the leading ten covering about 1%. Sequenced input: PBMCs. All receptors come from a male donor in good health and CMV-seronegative.

The rearrangement uses TRBV10-3 and TRBJ1-6; D is possibly TRBD1 (5 bases). Germline loops: CDR1 ENHRY, CDR2 SYGVKD. The CDR3 runs 15 residues. Trimming removed 5 bases at V and 7 bases at J, with 15 bases between. The CDR3 region is CAISPRGGNNSPLHF. In nucleotides, the CDR3 is TGTGCCATCAGTCCCCGGGGGGGGAACAATTCACCCCTCCACTTT.

J is TRBJ2-3 and V is TRBV4-3, with 11 bases aligning to TRBD2. The CDR3 totals 17 residues. Germline V gene lookup returns CDR1 LGHNA and CDR2 YSLEER. Trimming at V came to 4 bases and at J to 2 bases, leaving 8 bases not matched to a gene. In DNA, the CDR3 is TGCGCCAGCAGCCTCCGGCCTAGCGGGGGGACCACAGATACGCAGTATTTT. This sequence encodes CASSLRPSGGTTDTQYF.

The table lists this clone with a few counts. The chain links TRBV4-1 to TRBJ1-2; TRBD1 matches at 8 bases. J gave up 3 bases and V 0 bases, and 0 bases lay outside the gene matches. CDR1 and CDR2 from the germline V gene are MGHRA and YSYEKL. This CDR3 contains 14 residues. The CDR3: CASSQETGDYGYTF. Here the CDR3 DNA reads TGCGCCAGCAGCCAAGAGACAGGGGACTATGGCTACACCTTC.

This clone was recorded a few times. This chain links TRBV6-6 with TRBJ2-5; D perhaps matches TRBD2 (6 bases). V lost 4 bases and J lost 2, with 14 bases in between. CDR1 MNHNY and CDR2 SVGAGI come from the germline V gene (reference sequence). The CDR3 totals 15 residues. The CDR3 spells CASSFLATRQETQYF. The CDR3 DNA sequence: TGTGCCAGCAGTTTCCTAGCGACGCGGCAAGAGACCCAGTACTTC.

This clone was found once. The rearrangement links TRBV7-2 to TRBJ1-4; unclear D gene. The V gene lost 4 bases and the J gene lost 4 bases, with 13 bases spanning the gap. The CDR3 loop spans 15 amino acids. The germline CDR1 and CDR2 sequences are SGHTA and FQGNSA. This CDR3 reads CASSSYEESNEKLFF. DNA for the CDR3: TGTGCCAGCAGCTCTTACGAGGAGAGTAATGAAAAACTGTTTTTT.

The chain combines TRBV5-4 with TRBJ2-1; the match to TRBD2 covers 14 bases. Losses at the gene ends were 2 bases for V and 4 bases for J; bases not matched to a gene: 8. CDR1 SGHNT and CDR2 YYREEE come from the germline V gene (reference sequence). CDR3 length equals 18 residues. DNA for the CDR3: TGTGCCAGCAGCTTAGGACTAGCGGGGGGCCTAGGATACAATGAGCAGTTCTTC. Amino acids: CASSLGLAGGLGYNEQFF. The variable domain in full, completed from reference TRBV5-4 and TRBJ2-1, reads ETGVTQSPTHLIKTRGQQVTLRCSSQSGHNTVSWYQQALGQGPQFIFQYYREEENGRGNFPPRFSGLQFPNYSSELNVNALELDDSALYLCASSLGLAGGLGYNEQFFGPGTRLTVL.

The chain carries TRBV4-3 and TRBJ1-3; 9 bases match TRBD1. V lost 2 bases, J lost 5 bases, and 10 bases stayed unmatched. The CDR3 is 17 amino acids. CDR1 and CDR2 (germline): LGHNA, YSLEER. The CDR3 DNA reads as TGCGCCAGCAGCCAATGGTCGGGACAGGGATTTCGAAACACCATATATTTT. This encodes CASSQWSGQGFRNTIYF.

CDR3 in DNA: TGTGCCAGCAGCTTATCCCAGAACAATGAGCAGTTCTTC. Translated, it gives CASSLSQNNEQFF. This chain joins TRBV7-2 and TRBJ2-1; D uncertain. V lost 2 bases and J lost 5, with 7 bases in between. There are 13 residues in the CDR3. The germline V gene encodes CDR1 SGHTA and CDR2 FQGNSA.

The chain couples TRBV29-1 to TRBJ2-7; D might be TRBD1 (5 bases). The CDR3 contains 14 residues. CDR1 is SQVTM and CDR2 is ANQGSEA in the germline V gene. The CDR3 DNA follows: TGCAGTGTTAGGTCGGTCGGACAATCCTACGAGCAGTACTTC. This encodes CSVRSVGQSYEQYF.

This clone was seen a few times. V gene TRBV7-2 combines with J gene TRBJ1-6, with a weak D call TRBD1 (5 bases). V was clipped by 1 base and J by 10 bases, with 17 bases between them. CDR1 and CDR2 (germline): SGHTA, FQGNSA. The CDR3 is made up of 16 amino acids. CDR3 loop: CASSLGAGLSGSPLHF. Here the CDR3 DNA reads TGTGCCAGCAGCTTAGGGGCAGGGTTGAGCGGGTCACCCCTCCACTTT.

The chain carries TRBV4-1 and TRBJ2-5; TRBD1 might be the D (6 bases). The CDR3 consists of 16 residues. V lost 4 bases to trimming and J lost 1 base, with 16 bases between them. Germline V gives CDR1 MGHRA, CDR2 YSYEKL. The CDR3 nucleotides are TGCGCCAGCAGCCCGGATCTCACAGGGATCCAAGAGACCCAGTACTTC. Its translation: CASSPDLTGIQETQYF.

Note on this clone: The junction does not match germline at one end; this may be a read error. The chain combines TRBV18 with TRBJ1-1; D may be TRBD1 (6 bases). The germline V gene encodes CDR1 KGHSH and CDR2 LQKENI. This CDR3 is built from 13 residues. The CDR3 coding sequence is TGTGCCACCTCAGGGGCTAGGAACACTGAAGCTTTCTTT. This translates into CATSGARNTEAFF.

This clone appeared a single time. The chain uses TRBV7-9 and TRBJ2-4, with 9 bases lining up with TRBD1. Trimming took 4 bases from V and 0 from J; bases not matched to a gene: 10. The CDR3 sequence is 18 residues long. Germline values: CDR1 SEHNR, CDR2 FQNEAQ (reference sequence). This CDR3 is CASSSTPGQGLAKNIQYF. For the CDR3, the DNA is TGTGCCAGCAGCTCAACTCCGGGACAGGGCTTAGCCAAAAACATTCAGTACTTC.

This clone was found once. J is TRBJ1-1 and V is TRBV18; tentatively, D is TRBD1 (5 bases). Germline V gene lookup returns CDR1 KGHSH and CDR2 LQKENI. The V and J ends lost 0 bases and 4 bases respectively, with 15 bases between them. The CDR3 loop spans 16 amino acids. The DNA of the CDR3 is TGTGCCAGCTCACCACCCGGCTCCGGGGGAGTCACTGAAGCTTTCTTT. Its protein is CASSPPGSGGVTEAFF.

This chain links TRBV7-2 with TRBJ2-6; 12 positions agree with TRBD1. Germline V CDR1 and CDR2: SGHTA, FQGNSA. V shed 5 bases, J shed 3 bases, and the junction held 5 bases outside the gene matches. The CDR3 has 17 residues. CDR3 sequence reads: CASSPGQGAGGANVLTF. As DNA, the CDR3 is TGTGCCAGCAGCCCGGGACAGGGGGCCGGTGGGGCCAACGTCCTGACTTTC.

J is TRBJ2-5 and V is TRBV5-1, with D possibly matching TRBD2 (5 bases). Trimming shortened V by 0 bases and J by 2 bases, and 11 bases separated the two germline ends. CDR3 length: 15 amino acids. Germline values: CDR1 SGHRS, CDR2 YFSETQ. CDR3 in DNA: TGCGCCAGCAGCTTGGGAGGGCTTCCTCAAGAGACCCAGTACTTC. Its translation: CASSLGGLPQETQYF.

This chain links TRBV7-2 with TRBJ1-2, with TRBD1 identical over 10 bases. The germline V gene has CDR1 SGHTA and CDR2 FQGNSA. The CDR3 is 15 residues long. V shed 5 bases, J shed 5 bases, and the junction held 8 bases outside the gene matches. CDR3 loop: CASSGDRGSPYGYTF. Here the CDR3 DNA reads TGTGCCAGCAGCGGGGACAGGGGTTCGCCTTATGGCTACACCTTC.

The genes are TRBV7-3 and TRBJ2-1; TRBD2 is a possible D gene (6 bases). V gave up 3 bases and J gave up 3 bases, with 9 bases separating them. In germline, CDR1 is SGHTA, CDR2 FQGTGA. The CDR3 consists of 14 residues. CDR3 DNA sequence: TGTGCCAGCAGCTTGGGACTTAGCTACAATGAGCAGTTCTTC. This sequence encodes CASSLGLSYNEQFF. Variable domain in full (rest from reference TRBV7-3 and TRBJ2-1): GAGVSQTPSNKVTEKGKYVELRCDPISGHTALYWYRQSLGQGPEFLIYFQGTGAADDSGLPNDRFFAVRPEGSVSTLKIQRTERGDSAVYLCASSLGLSYNEQFFGPGTRLTVL.

This chain links TRBV2 with TRBJ1-2, with 8 bases that match TRBD1. Looked up from germline, CDR1 is SNHLY and CDR2 is FYNNEI. The CDR3 totals 13 residues. J was trimmed by 6 bases and V by 4 bases; bases with no gene match: 4. The CDR3 DNA is TGTGCCAGCAGTGGGACAGGGCTCGATGGCTACACCTTC. It yields the protein CASSGTGLDGYTF.

This clone was recorded only once. The rearrangement joins TRBV12-5 to TRBJ2-2; 9 nucleotides agree with TRBD2. This CDR3 has 18 amino acids. Germline V lookup: CDR1 LGHNT, CDR2 FRNRAP. V lost 0 bases to trimming and J lost 2 bases; unmatched junction nucleotides: 7. The CDR3 sequence: CASGLVLGGGGNTGELFF. CDR3 bases: TGTGCTAGTGGTTTGGTACTTGGCGGGGGGGGTAACACCGGGGAGCTGTTTTTT. Full variable domain (missing parts from reference TRBV12-5 and TRBJ2-2): DARVTQTPRHKVTEMGQEVTMRCQPILGHNTVFWYRQTMMQGLELLAYFRNRAPLDDSGMPKDRFSAEMPDATLATLKIQPSEPRDSAVYFCASGLVLGGGGNTGELFFGEGSRLTVL.

This chain links TRBV29-1 with TRBJ2-1; 12 positions match TRBD2. V gave up 6 bases and J gave up 10 bases; unmatched junction bases: 10. CDR1 SQVTM and CDR2 ANQGSEA come from the germline V gene. The CDR3 is made up of 14 amino acids. In nucleotides, the CDR3 is TGCAGCGTGTCTAGCGGGGGGGCCTCGGGGGAGCAGTTCTTC. Its protein product is CSVSSGGASGEQFF.

The rearrangement links TRBV7-8 to TRBJ1-6; D remains ambiguous. Germline lookup yields CDR1 SGHVS and CDR2 FQNEAQ. V was cut by 5 bases and J by 8 bases, with 13 bases left in between. This CDR3 contains 14 residues. For the CDR3, the DNA is TGTGCCAGCAGCCCGCCCTGGCTTTATTCACCCCTCCACTTT. Residues: CASSPPWLYSPLHF. The complete variable domain, with remaining parts taken from reference TRBV7-8 and TRBJ1-6, reads GAGVSQSPRYKVAKRGQDVALRCDPISGHVSLFWYQQALGQGPEFLTYFQNEAQLDKSGLPSDRFFAERPEGSVSTLKIQRTQQEDSAVYLCASSPPWLYSPLHFGNGTRLTVT.

This clone showed up just a few times. The chain couples TRBV27 to TRBJ1-1; D unresolved. This CDR3 is 14 amino acids long. The V gene lost 2 bases and the J gene lost 0 bases, with 7 bases spanning the gap. Germline V gene sequence: CDR1 MNHEY, CDR2 SMNVEV (reference sequence). CDR3 sequence reads: CASSLTQLNTEAFF. As DNA, the CDR3 is TGTGCCAGCAGTTTAACACAGTTGAACACTGAAGCTTTCTTT.

The chain is built from TRBV19 and TRBJ2-5; weak D call: TRBD1 (6 bases). This CDR3 is 13 amino acids long. Trimming removed 3 bases from V and 5 bases from J, with 10 bases in between. CDR1 LNHDA and CDR2 SQIVND come from the germline V gene (reference sequence). CDR3 sequence (DNA): TGTGCCAGTAGTATCGGGCAGGGGGAGACCCAGTACTTC. Translation gives CASSIGQGETQYF.

This chain joins TRBV5-1 and TRBJ2-7; D may be TRBD2 (6 bases). The CDR3 covers 15 residues. The V end lost 5 bases, the J end lost 2 bases, and 17 bases lay between the germline ends. Germline values: CDR1 SGHRS, CDR2 YFSETQ. DNA of the CDR3: TGCGCCAGCAGGCTGATTGGCGGGAAAACCTACGAGCAGTACTTC. Translating it yields CASRLIGGKTYEQYF.

The CDR3 nucleotides read TGTGCCAGCAACCGAAGGACTAGCGGGGGAGGAAGTAATGAGCAGTTCTTC. It is translated as CASNRRTSGGGSNEQFF. This chain uses TRBV12-1 with TRBJ2-1; the table's D call of TRBD2 was not tested on the DNA. TRBV12-1 is listed as a pseudogene. The length of the CDR3 is 17 residues.

The chain carries TRBV6-1 and TRBJ1-2, with no clear D. Germline V lookup: CDR1 MNHNS, CDR2 SASEGT. The ends were cut back, 6 bases at V and 1 base at J, with 9 bases in the middle. CDR3 length: 13 amino acids. The CDR3 DNA reads as TGTGCCAGCAGCCAAGAACTTAACTATGGCTACACCTTC. This translates into CASSQELNYGYTF.

The chain carries TRBV27 and TRBJ2-7; 11 bases agree with TRBD2. The germline V gene has CDR1 MNHEY and CDR2 SMNVEV (reference sequence). This CDR3 contains 15 residues. V dropped 3 bases and J dropped 2; count of bases not matched to a gene: 3. The CDR3 loop is CASSFRSGGAYEQYF. In nucleotides, the CDR3 is TGTGCCAGCAGTTTCCGTAGCGGGGGGGCCTACGAGCAGTACTTC.

The chain is built from TRBV25-1 and TRBJ2-3, with 11 bases lining up with TRBD2. The CDR3 runs to 17 residues. CDR1 MGHDK and CDR2 SYGVNS come from the germline V gene. V lost 0 bases to trimming and J lost 2 bases; unmatched junction nucleotides: 4. CDR3: CASSEYVAGGATDTQYF. Here the CDR3 DNA reads TGTGCCAGCAGTGAATATGTAGCGGGGGGGGCCACAGATACGCAGTATTTT.